Each of the 6 T cell receptor beta chains below was sequenced from the same sample in a study of spatial heterogeneity in lung cancer. Time point defined: sample taken at primary tumor resection. No cells were sorted before sequencing. The whole RNA sequenced was extracted from tumor, nontumor lung or frozen PBMC. TCRdb reprocessed the 5' RACE reads via MiXCR and lists one record per CDR3 protein. Here the sample spans roughly 39,000 distinct CDR3 sequences, 6.5% to 8.5% being singletons. Sequenced material: PBMCs, taken at surgery. Receptors originate from a female donor with early-stage non-small cell lung cancer.

Only a few counts were recorded for this clonotype. This chain links TRBV27 with TRBJ1-4; 8 nucleotides match TRBD1. The CDR3 is 14 amino acids. Germline V gene lookup returns CDR1 MNHEY and CDR2 SMNVEV (reference sequence). The trim removed 7 bases at V and 8 bases at J, leaving 9 bases unmatched. CDR3 in DNA: TGTGCCAGCACCAGACAGGGGAGCGGAGAAAAACTGTTTTTT. Encoded protein: CASTRQGSGEKLFF.

The rearrangement links TRBV12-3 or TRBV12-4 to TRBJ2-3; D is undetermined. V gave up 1 base and J gave up 1 base, with 9 bases separating them. The CDR3 length is 15 residues. The CDR3 DNA sequence: TGTGCCAGCAGTTTAGGTGGCCCACGCACAGATACGCAGTATTTT. This encodes CASSLGGPRTDTQYF.

This clonotype occurred many times. The chain links TRBV5-6 to TRBJ1-4; D not resolved. The V gene lost 4 bases and the J gene lost 7 bases, with 17 bases spanning the gap. There are 15 residues in the CDR3. Looked up from germline, CDR1 is SGHDT and CDR2 is YYEEEE. CDR3 nucleotide sequence: TGTGCCAGCAGCGGAATGGCCGCCGGGAGTGAAAAACTGTTTTTT. Residues: CASSGMAAGSEKLFF.

This clonotype showed up just a few times. The chain carries TRBV12-3 or TRBV12-4 and TRBJ2-7, with TRBD1 matching 11 bases. CDR3 length equals 16 residues. V lost 5 bases to trimming and J lost 1 base; unmatched junction nucleotides: 7. The CDR3 DNA follows: TGTGCCAGCAGTCCTCGTGGGACAGGGGGTTCCTACGAGCAGTACTTC. Protein: CASSPRGTGGSYEQYF.

This clonotype was detected ten times or more. The J gene is TRBJ1-4, the V gene TRBV6-1; 7 bases map to TRBD1. V lost 11 bases and J lost 6; bases outside the gene matches: 12. The CDR3 runs to 14 residues. Looked up from germline, CDR1 is MNHNS and CDR2 is SASEGT. The CDR3 is CAPRVDREDEKLFF. The CDR3 nucleotides are TGTGCCCCGAGGGTCGACAGGGAGGATGAAAAACTGTTTTTT.

By proportion, this clonotype is medium-sized. V is TRBV29-1 and J is TRBJ2-3, with D unresolved. Germline CDR1 SQVTM, CDR2 ANQGSEA. This CDR3 region has 15 residues. The V and J ends lost 4 bases and 0 bases respectively, with 14 bases between them. CDR3 sequence: CSVVEAGPSTDTQYF. In DNA, the CDR3 is TGCAGCGTTGTTGAAGCCGGACCTAGCACAGATACGCAGTATTTT.